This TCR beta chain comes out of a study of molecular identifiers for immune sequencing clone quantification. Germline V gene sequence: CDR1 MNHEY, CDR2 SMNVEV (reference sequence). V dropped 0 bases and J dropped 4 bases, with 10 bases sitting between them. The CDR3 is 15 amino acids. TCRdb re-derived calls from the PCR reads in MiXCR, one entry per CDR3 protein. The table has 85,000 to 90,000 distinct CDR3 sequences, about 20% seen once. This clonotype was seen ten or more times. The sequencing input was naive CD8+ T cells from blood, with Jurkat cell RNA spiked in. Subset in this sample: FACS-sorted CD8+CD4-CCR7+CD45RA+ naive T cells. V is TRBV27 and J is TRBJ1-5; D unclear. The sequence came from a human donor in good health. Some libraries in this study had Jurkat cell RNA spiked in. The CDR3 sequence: CASSLSPGPNQPQHF. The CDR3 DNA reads TGTGCCAGCAGTTTATCGCCAGGACCAAATCAGCCCCAGCATTTT.